This TCR beta chain is drawn from a study of T cell responses to AZD1222 COVID-19 vaccine. General study results and limits: The sample set comprised mostly white British donors with more females, and clonal diversity was possibly underestimated. It was only after the peak T cell response that any repertoires were sampled.

The assay was immunoSEQ multiplex PCR, and TCRdb's table has in-frame clones only and misses some. This sample yields 95,000 to 150,000 clones, of which 80% to 90% are seen a single time; around 7.7% belongs to the top ten. Germline V gene data show CDR1 as LNHDA and CDR2 as SQIVND (reference sequence). V was trimmed by 7 bases and J by 7 bases, leaving 20 bases between them. The length of the CDR3 is 15 residues. Remarks on this clone: Its matching antigen is unknown.

Material: peripheral blood, obtained on day 0 of AZD1222 vaccination. The source is an adult in good health. This chain uses TRBV19 with TRBJ2-1, with D perhaps given as TRBD1 or TRBD2 (5 bases each). CDR3 sequence: CASTQGTTRGNEQFF. CDR3 DNA: TGTGCCAGTACTCAGGGCACTACCCGCGGGAATGAGCAGTTCTTC.